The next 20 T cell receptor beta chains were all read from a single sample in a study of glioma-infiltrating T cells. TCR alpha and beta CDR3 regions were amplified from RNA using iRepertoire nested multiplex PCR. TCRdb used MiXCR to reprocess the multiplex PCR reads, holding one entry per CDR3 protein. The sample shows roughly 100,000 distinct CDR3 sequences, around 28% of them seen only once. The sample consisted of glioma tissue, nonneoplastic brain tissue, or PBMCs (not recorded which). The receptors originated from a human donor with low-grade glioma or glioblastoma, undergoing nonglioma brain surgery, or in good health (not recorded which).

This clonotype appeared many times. The CDR3 protein is CASSAGTANSPLHF. As DNA, the CDR3 is TGTGCCAGCAGTGCAGGGACAGCAAATTCACCCCTCCACTTT. The V gene is TRBV28, the J gene TRBJ1-6; 7 nucleotides agree with TRBD1. The germline CDR1 and CDR2 sequences are MDHEN and SYDVKM. This CDR3 has 14 amino acids. The J segment lost 7 bases and the V segment lost 5 bases, leaving 5 bases of the junction unmatched.

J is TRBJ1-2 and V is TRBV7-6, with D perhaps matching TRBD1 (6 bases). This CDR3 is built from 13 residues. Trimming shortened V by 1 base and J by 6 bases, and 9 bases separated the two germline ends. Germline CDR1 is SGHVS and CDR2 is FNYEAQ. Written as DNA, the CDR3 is TGTGCCAGCAGCTTAGGGGCAGGGGATGGCTACACCTTC. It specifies CASSLGAGDGYTF.

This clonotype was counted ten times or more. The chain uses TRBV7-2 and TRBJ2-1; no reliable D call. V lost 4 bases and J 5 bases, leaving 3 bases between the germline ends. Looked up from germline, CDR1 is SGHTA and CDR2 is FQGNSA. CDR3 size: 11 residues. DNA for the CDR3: TGTGCCAGCAGCTGGAACAATGAGCAGTTCTTC. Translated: CASSWNNEQFF. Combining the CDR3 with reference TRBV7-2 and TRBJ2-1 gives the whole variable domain GAGVSQSPSNKVTEKGKDVELRCDPISGHTALYWYRQSLGQGLEFLIYFQGNSAPDKSGLPSDRFSAERTGGSVSTLTIQRTQQEDSAVYLCASSWNNEQFFGPGTRLTVL.

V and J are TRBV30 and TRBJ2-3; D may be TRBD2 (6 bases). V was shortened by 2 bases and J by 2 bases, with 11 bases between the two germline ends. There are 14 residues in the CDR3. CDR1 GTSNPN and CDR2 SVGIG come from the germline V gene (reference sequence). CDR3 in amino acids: CAWSWSGFTDTQYF. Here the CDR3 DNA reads TGTGCCTGGAGTTGGAGCGGGTTCACAGATACGCAGTATTTT.

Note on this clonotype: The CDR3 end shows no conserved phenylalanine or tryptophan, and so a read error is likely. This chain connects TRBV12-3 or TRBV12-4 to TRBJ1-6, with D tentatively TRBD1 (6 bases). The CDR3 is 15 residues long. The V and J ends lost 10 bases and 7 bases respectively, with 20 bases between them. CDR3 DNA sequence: TGTGCCATCACCGTGACAGGTGGGTCAAATTCACCCCTCCACCTT. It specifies CAITVTGGSNSPLHL.

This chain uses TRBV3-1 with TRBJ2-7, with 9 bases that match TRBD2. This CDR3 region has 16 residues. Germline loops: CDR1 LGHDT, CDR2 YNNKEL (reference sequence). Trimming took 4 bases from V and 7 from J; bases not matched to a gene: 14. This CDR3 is CASSPPTSGSYNEQYF. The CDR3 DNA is TGTGCCAGCAGCCCACCGACTAGCGGCTCCTACAATGAGCAGTACTTC.

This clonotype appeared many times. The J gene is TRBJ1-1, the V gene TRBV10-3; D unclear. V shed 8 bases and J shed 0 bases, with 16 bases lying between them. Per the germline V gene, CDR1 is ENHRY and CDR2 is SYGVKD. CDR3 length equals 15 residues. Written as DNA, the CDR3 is TGTGCCATCGGTCTTGGAACGGGGATGAACACTGAAGCTTTCTTT. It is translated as CAIGLGTGMNTEAFF.

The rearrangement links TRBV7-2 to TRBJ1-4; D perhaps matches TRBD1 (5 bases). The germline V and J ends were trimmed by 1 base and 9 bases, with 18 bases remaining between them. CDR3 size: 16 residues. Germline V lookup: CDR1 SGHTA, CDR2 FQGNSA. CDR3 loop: CASSLVQGSVGKKLFF. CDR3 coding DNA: TGTGCCAGCAGCTTAGTTCAGGGCTCCGTGGGGAAAAAACTGTTTTTT.

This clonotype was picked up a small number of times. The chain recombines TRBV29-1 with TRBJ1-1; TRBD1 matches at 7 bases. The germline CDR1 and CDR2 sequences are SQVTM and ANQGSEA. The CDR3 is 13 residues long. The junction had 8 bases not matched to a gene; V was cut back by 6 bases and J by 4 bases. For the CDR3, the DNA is TGCAGCGTAGTCGGACAGGTCCGCACTGAAGCTTTCTTT. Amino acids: CSVVGQVRTEAFF.

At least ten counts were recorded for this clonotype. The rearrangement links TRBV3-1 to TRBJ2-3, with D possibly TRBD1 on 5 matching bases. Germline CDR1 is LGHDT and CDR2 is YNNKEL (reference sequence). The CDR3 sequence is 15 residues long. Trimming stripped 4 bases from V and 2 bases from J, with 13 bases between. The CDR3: CASSPRQSDTDTQYF. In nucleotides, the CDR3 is TGTGCCAGCAGCCCTCGACAGTCTGACACAGATACGCAGTATTTT.

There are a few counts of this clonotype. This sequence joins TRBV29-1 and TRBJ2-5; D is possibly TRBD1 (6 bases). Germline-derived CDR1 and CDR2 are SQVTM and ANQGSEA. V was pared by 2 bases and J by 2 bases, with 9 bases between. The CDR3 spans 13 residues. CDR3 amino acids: CSVERGGQETQYF. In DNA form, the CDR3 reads TGCAGCGTTGAAAGAGGGGGTCAAGAGACCCAGTACTTC.

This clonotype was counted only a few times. The CDR3 spells CASSIPLRGTYGYTF. DNA of the CDR3: TGTGCCAGCAGTATACCTTTAAGGGGCACCTATGGCTACACCTTC. The chain carries TRBV6-1 and TRBJ1-2; weak D call: TRBD1 (5 bases). The CDR3 totals 15 residues. CDR1 is MNHNS, CDR2 SASEGT, per germline. Trimming pared 5 bases from V and 4 bases from J, leaving 17 bases between.

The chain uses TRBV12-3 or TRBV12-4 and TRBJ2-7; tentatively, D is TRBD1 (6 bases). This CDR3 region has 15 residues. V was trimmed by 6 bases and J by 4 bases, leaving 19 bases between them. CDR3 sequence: CASSPGGRGWYEQYF. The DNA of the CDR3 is TGTGCCAGCAGCCCCGGTGGCAGGGGTTGGTACGAGCAGTACTTC.

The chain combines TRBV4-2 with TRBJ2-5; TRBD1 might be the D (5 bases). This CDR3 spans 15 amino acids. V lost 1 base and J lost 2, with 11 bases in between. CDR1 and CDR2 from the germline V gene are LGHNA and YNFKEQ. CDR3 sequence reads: CASSQGQGIQETQYF. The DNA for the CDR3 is TGTGCCAGCAGCCAAGGTCAGGGTATACAAGAGACCCAGTACTTC.

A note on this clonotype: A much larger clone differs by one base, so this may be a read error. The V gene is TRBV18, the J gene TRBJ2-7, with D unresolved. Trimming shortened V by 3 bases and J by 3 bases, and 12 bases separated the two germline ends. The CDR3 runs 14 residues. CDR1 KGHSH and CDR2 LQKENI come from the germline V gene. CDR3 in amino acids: CASSPSAVSYEQYF. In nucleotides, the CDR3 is TGTGCCAGCTCACCGTCGGCAGTCAGCTACGAGCAGTACTTC.

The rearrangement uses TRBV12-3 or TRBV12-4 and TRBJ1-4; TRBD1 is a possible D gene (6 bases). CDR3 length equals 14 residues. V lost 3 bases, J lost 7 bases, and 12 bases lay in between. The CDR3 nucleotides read TGTGCCAGCAGTTTGGGGGCGCATAGTGAAAAACTGTTTTTT. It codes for CASSLGAHSEKLFF.

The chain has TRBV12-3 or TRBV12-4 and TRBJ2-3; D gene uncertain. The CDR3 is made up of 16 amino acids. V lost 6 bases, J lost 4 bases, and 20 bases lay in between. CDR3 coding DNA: TGTGCCAGCAGGCTCCTCCGGCAAACCCTCCCAGATACGCAGTATTTT. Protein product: CASRLLRQTLPDTQYF.

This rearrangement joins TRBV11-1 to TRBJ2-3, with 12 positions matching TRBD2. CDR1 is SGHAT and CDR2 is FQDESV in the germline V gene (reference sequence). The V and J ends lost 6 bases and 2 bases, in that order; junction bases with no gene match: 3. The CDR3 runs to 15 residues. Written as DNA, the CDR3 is TGTGCCAGCAGACGACTAGCGGGGGCCACAGATACGCAGTATTTT. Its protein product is CASRRLAGATDTQYF.

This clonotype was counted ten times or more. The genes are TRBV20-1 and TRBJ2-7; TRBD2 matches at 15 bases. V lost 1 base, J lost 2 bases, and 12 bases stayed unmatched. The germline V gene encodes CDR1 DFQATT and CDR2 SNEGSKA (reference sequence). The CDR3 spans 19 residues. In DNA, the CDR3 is TGCAGTGCTAGAGCCCGAGGGGGGACTAGCGGGGGGACCGCCTACGAGCAGTACTTC. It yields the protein CSARARGGTSGGTAYEQYF.

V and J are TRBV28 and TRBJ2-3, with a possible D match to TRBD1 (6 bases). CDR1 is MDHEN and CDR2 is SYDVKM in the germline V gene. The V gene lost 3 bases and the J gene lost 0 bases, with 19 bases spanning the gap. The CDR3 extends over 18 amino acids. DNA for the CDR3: TGTGCCAGCAGTTTCAGCGGCCACGGACAGTCTAGCACAGATACGCAGTATTTT. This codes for CASSFSGHGQSSTDTQYF.